This passage covers 3 T cell receptor beta chains from one sample sequenced in a study of blood T cell repertoires in COVID-19. Produced via immunoSEQ multiplex PCR; TCRdb's table is partial and in-frame only. The data contain 150,000 to 200,000 clones, approximately 88% of them singletons. The specimen was peripheral blood. Receptor source: a woman aged 80 or over with active or convalescent COVID-19.

V gene TRBV19 combines with J gene TRBJ2-2; 10 bases are a match to TRBD2. This CDR3 comprises 16 residues. Trimming cost V 6 bases and J 4 bases; bases outside gene matches: 8. Germline values: CDR1 LNHDA, CDR2 SQIVND (reference sequence). The DNA for the CDR3 is TGTGCCAGTAGGTCCCAGCGGGGGGGTTTCACCGGGGAGCTGTTTTTT. Protein sequence: CASRSQRGGFTGELFF.

The rearrangement links TRBV19 to TRBJ1-5, with 11 bases matching TRBD1. The germline V gene has CDR1 LNHDA and CDR2 SQIVND (reference sequence). The CDR3 contains 15 residues. The J segment lost 5 bases and the V segment lost 6 bases, leaving 6 bases of the junction unmatched. The CDR3: CASSPDRGRYQPQHF. The CDR3, as DNA: TGTGCCAGTAGCCCGGACAGGGGGCGATATCAGCCCCAGCATTTT.

In its sample, this clone was seen a few times. The J gene is TRBJ1-1, the V gene TRBV13; D is perhaps TRBD1 (5 bases). This CDR3 has 13 amino acids. The V gene lost 4 bases and the J gene lost 5 bases, with 11 bases spanning the gap. Germline assignment: CDR1 PRHDT and CDR2 FYEKMQ (reference sequence). DNA for the CDR3: TGTGCCAGCAGCTCCAGGGAGGATACTGAAGCTTTCTTT. The encoded protein is CASSSREDTEAFF. The full variable domain, with the rest looked up from reference TRBV13 and TRBJ1-1, is AAGVIQSPRHLIKEKRETATLKCYPIPRHDTVYWYQQGPGQDPQFLISFYEKMQSDKGSIPDRFSAQQFSDYHSELNMSSLELGDSALYFCASSSREDTEAFFGQGTRLTVV.